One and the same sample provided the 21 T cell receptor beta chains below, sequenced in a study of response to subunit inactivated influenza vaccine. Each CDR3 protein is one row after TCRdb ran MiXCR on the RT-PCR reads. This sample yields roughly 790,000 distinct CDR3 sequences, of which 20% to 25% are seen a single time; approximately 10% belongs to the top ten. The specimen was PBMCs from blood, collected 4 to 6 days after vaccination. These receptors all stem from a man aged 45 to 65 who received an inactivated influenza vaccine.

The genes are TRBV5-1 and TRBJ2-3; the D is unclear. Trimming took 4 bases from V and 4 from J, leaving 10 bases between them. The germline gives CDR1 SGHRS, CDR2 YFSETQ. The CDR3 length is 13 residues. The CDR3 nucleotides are TGCGCCAGCAGCCCCCAGACTGCAGATACGCAGTATTTT. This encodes CASSPQTADTQYF.

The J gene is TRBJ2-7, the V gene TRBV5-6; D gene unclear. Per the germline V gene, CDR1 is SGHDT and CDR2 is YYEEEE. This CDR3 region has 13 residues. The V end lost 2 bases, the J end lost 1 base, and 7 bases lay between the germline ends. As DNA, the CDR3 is TGTGCCAGCAGCTTTAAGGGTTCCTACGAGCAGTACTTC. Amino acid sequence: CASSFKGSYEQYF. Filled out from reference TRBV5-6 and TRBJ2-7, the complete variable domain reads DAGVTQSPTHLIKTRGQQVTLRCSPKSGHDTVSWYQQALGQGPQFIFQYYEEEERQRGNFPDRFSGHQFPNYSSELNVNALLLGDSALYLCASSFKGSYEQYFGPGTRLTVT.

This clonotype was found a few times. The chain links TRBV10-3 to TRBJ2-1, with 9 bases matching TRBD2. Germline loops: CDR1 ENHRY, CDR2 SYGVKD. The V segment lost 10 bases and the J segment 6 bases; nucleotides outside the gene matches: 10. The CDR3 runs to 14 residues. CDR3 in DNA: TGTGCCACCGCAGCCGCTAGCGGGATCAATGAGCAGTTCTTC. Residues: CATAAASGINEQFF.

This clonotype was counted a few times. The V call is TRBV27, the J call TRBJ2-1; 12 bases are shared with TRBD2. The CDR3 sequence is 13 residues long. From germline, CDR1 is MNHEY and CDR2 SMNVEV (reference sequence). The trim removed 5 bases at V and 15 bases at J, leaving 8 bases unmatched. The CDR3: CASSRATSGSLFF. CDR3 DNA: TGTGCCAGCAGTCGGGCGACTAGCGGGAGTTTGTTCTTC.

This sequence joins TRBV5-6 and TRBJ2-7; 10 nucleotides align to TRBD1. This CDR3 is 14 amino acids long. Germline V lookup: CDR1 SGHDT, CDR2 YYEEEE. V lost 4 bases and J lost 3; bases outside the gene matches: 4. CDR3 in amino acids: CASSRDRGLYEQYF. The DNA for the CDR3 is TGTGCCAGCAGCCGCGACAGGGGGCTCTACGAGCAGTACTTC. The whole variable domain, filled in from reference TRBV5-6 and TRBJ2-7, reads DAGVTQSPTHLIKTRGQQVTLRCSPKSGHDTVSWYQQALGQGPQFIFQYYEEEERQRGNFPDRFSGHQFPNYSSELNVNALLLGDSALYLCASSRDRGLYEQYFGPGTRLTVT.

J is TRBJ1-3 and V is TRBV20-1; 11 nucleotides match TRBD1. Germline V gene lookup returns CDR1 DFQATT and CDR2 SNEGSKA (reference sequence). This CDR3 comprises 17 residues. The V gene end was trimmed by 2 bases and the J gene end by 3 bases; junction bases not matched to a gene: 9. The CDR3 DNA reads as TGCAGTGCTAGAACATCCGGACAGGGGGCTTATGGAAACACCATATATTTT. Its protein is CSARTSGQGAYGNTIYF.

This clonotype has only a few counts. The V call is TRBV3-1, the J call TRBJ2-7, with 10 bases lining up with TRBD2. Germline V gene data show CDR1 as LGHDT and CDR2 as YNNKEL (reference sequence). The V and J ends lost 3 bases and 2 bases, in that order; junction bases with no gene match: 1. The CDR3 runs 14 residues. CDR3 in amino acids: CASSHGLAAYEQYF. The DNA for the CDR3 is TGTGCCAGCAGCCACGGACTAGCGGCCTACGAGCAGTACTTC.

CDR3 DNA: TGTGCCAGCAGCTCCCGGACTAGCGGGACCTCCTACAATGAGCAGTTCTTC. It translates to CASSSRTSGTSYNEQFF. The chain has TRBV11-3 and TRBJ2-1, with 12 bases aligning to TRBD2. Germline loops: CDR1 SGHNT, CDR2 YENEEA. The CDR3 runs to 17 residues. V lost 4 bases and J lost 0; bases outside the gene matches: 4.

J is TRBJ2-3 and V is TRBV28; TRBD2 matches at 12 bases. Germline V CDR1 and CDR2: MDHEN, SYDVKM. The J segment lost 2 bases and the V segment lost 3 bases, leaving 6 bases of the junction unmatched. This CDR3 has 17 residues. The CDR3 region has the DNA TGTGCCAGCAGTTTTCCTAGCGGGAGGGCCCTCACAGATACGCAGTATTTT. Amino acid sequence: CASSFPSGRALTDTQYF.

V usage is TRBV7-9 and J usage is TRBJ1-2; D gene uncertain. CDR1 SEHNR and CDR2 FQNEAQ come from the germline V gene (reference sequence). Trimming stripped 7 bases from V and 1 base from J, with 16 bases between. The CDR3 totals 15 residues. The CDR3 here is CASTKGDYDNYGYTF. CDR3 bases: TGTGCCAGCACGAAAGGAGACTACGATAACTATGGCTACACCTTC.

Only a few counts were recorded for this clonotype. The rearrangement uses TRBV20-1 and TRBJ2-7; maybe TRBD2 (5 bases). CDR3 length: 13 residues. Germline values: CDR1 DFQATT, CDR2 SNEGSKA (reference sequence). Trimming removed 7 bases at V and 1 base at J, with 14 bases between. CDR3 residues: CSVRPGTSYEQYF. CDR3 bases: TGCAGTGTAAGACCGGGAACTTCCTACGAGCAGTACTTC.

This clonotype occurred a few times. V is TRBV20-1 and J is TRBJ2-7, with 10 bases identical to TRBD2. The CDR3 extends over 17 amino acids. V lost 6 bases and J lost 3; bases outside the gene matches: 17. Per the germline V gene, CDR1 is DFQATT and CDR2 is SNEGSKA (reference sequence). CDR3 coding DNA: TGCAGTGCCGACCACTTCCTGAGCGGGAGGGCCAACTACGAGCAGTACTTC. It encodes CSADHFLSGRANYEQYF.

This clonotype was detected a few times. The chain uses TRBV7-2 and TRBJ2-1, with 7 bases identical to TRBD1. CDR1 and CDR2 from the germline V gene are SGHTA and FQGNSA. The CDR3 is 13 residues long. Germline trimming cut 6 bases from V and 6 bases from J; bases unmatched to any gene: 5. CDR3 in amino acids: CASSIGQVNEQFF. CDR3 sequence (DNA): TGTGCCAGCAGTATTGGACAGGTCAATGAGCAGTTCTTC. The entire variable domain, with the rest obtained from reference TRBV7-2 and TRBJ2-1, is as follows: GAGVSQSPSNKVTEKGKDVELRCDPISGHTALYWYRQSLGQGLEFLIYFQGNSAPDKSGLPSDRFSAERTGGSVSTLTIQRTQQEDSAVYLCASSIGQVNEQFFGPGTRLTVL.

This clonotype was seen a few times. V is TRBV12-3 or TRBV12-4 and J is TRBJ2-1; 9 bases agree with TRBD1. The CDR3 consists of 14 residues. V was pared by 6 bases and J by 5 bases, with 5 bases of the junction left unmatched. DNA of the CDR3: TGTGCCAGCAGGGCGACAGGGGGAAACAATGAGCAGTTCTTC. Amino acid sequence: CASRATGGNNEQFF.

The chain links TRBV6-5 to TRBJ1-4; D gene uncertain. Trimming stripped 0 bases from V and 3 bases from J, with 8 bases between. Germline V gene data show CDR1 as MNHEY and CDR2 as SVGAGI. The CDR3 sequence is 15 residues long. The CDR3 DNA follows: TGTGCCAGCAGTTACTCAAGGGTGGCTAATGAAAAACTGTTTTTT. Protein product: CASSYSRVANEKLFF.

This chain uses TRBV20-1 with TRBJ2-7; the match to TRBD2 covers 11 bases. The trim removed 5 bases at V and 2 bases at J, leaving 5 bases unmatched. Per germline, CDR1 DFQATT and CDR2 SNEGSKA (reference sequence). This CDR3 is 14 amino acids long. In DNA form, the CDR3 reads TGCAGTGCTTCCCGACTAGCGGGAACCTACGAGCAGTACTTC. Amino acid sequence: CSASRLAGTYEQYF.

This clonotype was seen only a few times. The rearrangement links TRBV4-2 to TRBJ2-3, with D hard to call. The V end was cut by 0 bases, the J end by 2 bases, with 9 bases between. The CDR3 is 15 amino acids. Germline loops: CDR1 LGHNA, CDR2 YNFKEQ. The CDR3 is CASSQELRSTDTQYF. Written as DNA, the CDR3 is TGTGCCAGCAGCCAAGAATTGCGGTCCACAGATACGCAGTATTTT.

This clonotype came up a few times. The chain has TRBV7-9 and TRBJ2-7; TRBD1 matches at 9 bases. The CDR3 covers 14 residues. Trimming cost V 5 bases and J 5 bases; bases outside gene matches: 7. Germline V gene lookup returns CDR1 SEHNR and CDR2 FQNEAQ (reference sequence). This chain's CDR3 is CASSKPGQGHEQYF. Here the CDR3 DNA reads TGTGCCAGCAGCAAGCCGGGACAGGGCCACGAGCAGTACTTC. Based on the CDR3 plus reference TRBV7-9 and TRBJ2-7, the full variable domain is DTGVSQNPRHKITKRGQNVTFRCDPISEHNRLYWYRQTLGQGPEFLTYFQNEAQLEKSRLLSDRFSAERPKGSFSTLEIQRTEQGDSAMYLCASSKPGQGHEQYFGPGTRLTVT.

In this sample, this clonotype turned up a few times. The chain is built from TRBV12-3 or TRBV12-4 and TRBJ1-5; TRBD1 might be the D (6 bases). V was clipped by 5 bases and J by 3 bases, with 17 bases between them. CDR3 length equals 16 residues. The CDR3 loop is CASSPRAGAINQPQHF. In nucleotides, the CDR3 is TGTGCCAGCAGTCCTAGGGCAGGGGCGATCAATCAGCCCCAGCATTTT.

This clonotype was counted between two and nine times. The CDR3 nucleotides are TGTGCCATCAGCGACCTTACGGGACAGGTGGGCTACGAGCAGTACTTC. Translated: CAISDLTGQVGYEQYF. This rearrangement joins TRBV10-3 to TRBJ2-7, with 8 bases aligning to TRBD1. The trim removed 6 bases at V and 3 bases at J, leaving 13 bases unmatched. CDR1 is ENHRY, CDR2 SYGVKD, per germline. The CDR3 spans 16 residues.

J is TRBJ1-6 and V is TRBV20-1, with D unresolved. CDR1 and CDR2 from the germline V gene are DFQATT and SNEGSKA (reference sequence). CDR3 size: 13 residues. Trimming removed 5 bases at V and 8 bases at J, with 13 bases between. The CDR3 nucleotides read TGCAGTGCTCGCGAGCCCGGGCATTCACCCCTCCACTTT. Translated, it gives CSAREPGHSPLHF.